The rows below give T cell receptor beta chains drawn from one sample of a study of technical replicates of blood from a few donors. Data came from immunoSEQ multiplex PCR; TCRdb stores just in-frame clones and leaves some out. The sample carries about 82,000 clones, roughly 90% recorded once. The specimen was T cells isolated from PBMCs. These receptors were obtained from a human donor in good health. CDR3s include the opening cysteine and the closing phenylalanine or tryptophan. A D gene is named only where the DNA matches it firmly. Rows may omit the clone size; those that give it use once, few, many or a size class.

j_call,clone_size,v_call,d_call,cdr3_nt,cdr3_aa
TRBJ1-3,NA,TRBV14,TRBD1,TGTGCCAGCAGCCTAACAGGGGGGTCGAGAAACACCATATATTTT,CASSLTGGSRNTIYF
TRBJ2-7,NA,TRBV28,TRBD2,TGTGCCAGCAGCCCGGGACTAGGGTCCTACGAGCAGTACTTC,CASSPGLGSYEQYF
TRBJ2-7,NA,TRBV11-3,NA,TGTGCCAGCAGCTTTCACACAGACTACGAGCAGTACTTC,CASSFHTDYEQYF
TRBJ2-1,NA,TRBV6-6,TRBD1,TGTGCCAGCAGTTGGACAGGGGCGTACAATGAGCAGTTCTTC,CASSWTGAYNEQFF
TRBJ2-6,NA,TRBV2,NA,TGTGCCAGCATACGGGGGGCCGGGGCCAACGTCCTGACTTTC,CASIRGAGANVLTF
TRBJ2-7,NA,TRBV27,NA,TGTGCCAGCAGCACGACGGACTCCTCGGAACAGTACTTC,CASSTTDSSEQYF
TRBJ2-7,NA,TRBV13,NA,TGTGCCAGCAGCCGAGCGGGTGGTACCTACGAGCAGTACTTC,CASSRAGGTYEQYF
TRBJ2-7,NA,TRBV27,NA,TGTGCCAGCAGTTTTAAGGGGGTGGAGGAGCAGTACTTC,CASSFKGVEEQYF
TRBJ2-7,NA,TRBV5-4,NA,TGTGCCAGCAGCTTAGGGACAACCCTCTACGAGCAGTACTTC,CASSLGTTLYEQYF
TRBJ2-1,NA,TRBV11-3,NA,TGTGCCAGCAGCTTAACAGCTACCTCCTACAATGAGCAGTTCTTC,CASSLTATSYNEQFF
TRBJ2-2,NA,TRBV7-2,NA,TGTGCCAGCAGCTTAGACTGGAACACCGGGGAGCTGTTTTTT,CASSLDWNTGELFF
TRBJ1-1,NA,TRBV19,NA,TGTGCCAGTAGTATAGCAGTCACTGAAGCTTTCTTT,CASSIAVTEAFF
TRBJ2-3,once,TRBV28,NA,TGTGCCAGCAGTTCCCTCCCGACAGATCTCACAGATACGCAGTATTTT,CASSSLPTDLTDTQYF
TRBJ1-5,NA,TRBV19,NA,TGTGCCAGTAGTGTCAGCGATCAGCCCCAGCATTTT,CASSVSDQPQHF
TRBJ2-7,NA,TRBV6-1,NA,TGTGCCAGTGCGGTCGACAGAGCAACCTACGAGCAGTACTTC,CASAVDRATYEQYF
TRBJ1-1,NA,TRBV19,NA,TGTGCCAGTAGACTCGACGGTGGGCAAGAAGCTTTCTTT,CASRLDGGQEAFF
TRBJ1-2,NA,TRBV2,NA,TGTGCCAGCAGTGAGGCTTATCAGGGGCGCAACTATGGCTACACCTTC,CASSEAYQGRNYGYTF
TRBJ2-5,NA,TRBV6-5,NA,TGTGCCAGCAGTTACAGCGGACAAGAGACCCAGTACTTC,CASSYSGQETQYF
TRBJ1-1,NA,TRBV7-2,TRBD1,TGTGCCAGCAGCAATACAGGGGAGAACACTGAAGCTTTCTTT,CASSNTGENTEAFF
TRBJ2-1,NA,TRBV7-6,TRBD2,TGTGCCAGCAGCTTAGAAGGACTAGCGCAACCTTACAATGAGCAGTTCTTC,CASSLEGLAQPYNEQFF
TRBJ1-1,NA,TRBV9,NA,TGTGCCAGCAGCGTAGGGCTAGACACTGAAGCTTTCTTT,CASSVGLDTEAFF
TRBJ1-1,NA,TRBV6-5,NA,TGTGCCACCATTTCAGGGACTGAAGCTTTCTTT,CATISGTEAFF
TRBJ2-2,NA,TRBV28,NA,TGTGCCAGCAGTTTCAGTCAGGGGTCCGGGGAGCTGTTTTTT,CASSFSQGSGELFF
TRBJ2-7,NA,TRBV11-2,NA,TGTGCCAGCAGCCCCAGGGTCTCCCCCTCCTACGAGCAGTACTTC,CASSPRVSPSYEQYF
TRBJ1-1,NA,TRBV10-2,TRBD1,TGCGCCAGCAGTAGCTTTGGGGCAGGGGGCTTTGAGTGGGACACTGAAGCTTTCTTT,CASSSFGAGGFEWDTEAFF
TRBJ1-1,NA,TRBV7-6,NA,TGTGCCAGCAGCTTAGTTTTGTTGGGCAGCCCGAACACTGAAGCTTTCTTT,CASSLVLLGSPNTEAFF
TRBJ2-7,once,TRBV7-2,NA,TGTGCCAGCAGCTTCGGCCAATTCCGGGACACACCTCAGCAGTACTTC,CASSFGQFRDTPQQYF
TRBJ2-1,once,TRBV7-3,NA,TGTGCCAGCAGCCAAAACTGGGGGACTCCTGTTGAGCAGTTCTTC,CASSQNWGTPVEQFF
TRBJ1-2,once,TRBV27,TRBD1,TGTGCCAGCAGTACAGGGGTAGAGAACTATGGCTACACCTTC,CASSTGVENYGYTF
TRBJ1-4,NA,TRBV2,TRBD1,TGTGCCTCTTGGACAGGGGGCGATGAAAAACTGTTTTTT,CASWTGGDEKLFF
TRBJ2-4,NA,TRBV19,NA,TGTGCCAGTAGTAGGGGTCTACGACAGGTAGAAAACATTCAGTACTTC,CASSRGLRQVENIQYF